This TCR beta chain stems from a study of CD8 T cells in Susac syndrome. The CD8+ and CD4+ T cells were negatively isolated, with the TEMRA cells enriched by FACS. After extraction with the RNeasy kit, about 0.45 to 1 ug of the RNA was reverse transcribed using random hexamers. TCRdb used MiXCR to reprocess the immunoSEQ multiplex PCR reads, holding one entry per CDR3 protein. Of 150,000 to 200,000 distinct CDR3 sequences listed, roughly 94% are singletons. V lost 0 bases and J 5 bases, leaving 11 bases between the germline ends. The CDR3 totals 14 residues. CDR1 KGHSH and CDR2 LQKENI come from the germline V gene.

The chain couples TRBV18 to TRBJ2-7; no clear D. This receptor was obtained from a human donor with multiple sclerosis. Sequencing was carried out using CD4+ T cells from PBMCs. CDR3 sequence: CASSPPPRSHEQYF. The CDR3 coding sequence is TGTGCCAGCTCACCACCGCCCAGGTCCCACGAGCAGTACTTC.